The rows below give T cell receptor beta chains drawn from one sample of a study of Graves' ophthalmopathy and Graves' hyperthyroidism. TCRdb passed the multiplex PCR reads through MiXCR, listing each CDR3 protein once. The table records around 660,000 distinct CDR3 sequences, about 38% of them present only once. Sample: peripheral blood. All receptors come from an adult man with Graves' ophthalmopathy. CDR3s include the opening cysteine and the closing phenylalanine or tryptophan. D genes are given only for firm matches. For some rows the clone size is stated as once, few or many, or as a class when expanded; others skip it.

j_call	clone_size	d_call	v_call	cdr3_aa	cdr3_nt
TRBJ2-7	many	NA	TRBV10-3	CAISESDRGGYEQYF	TGTGCCATCAGTGAAAGTGACAGGGGAGGGTACGAGCAGTACTTC
TRBJ2-6	NA	NA	TRBV7-2	CASSLDGQGTGANVLTF	TGTGCCAGCAGCTTAGATGGGCAGGGTACTGGGGCCAACGTCCTGACTTTC
TRBJ1-6	many	NA	TRBV6-5	CASGNGSPLHF	TGTGCCAGCGGTAATGGTTCACCCCTCCACTTT
TRBJ1-4	NA	NA	TRBV12-3/TRBV12-4	CASSSLPGQRREKLFF	TGTGCCAGCAGTTCCCTCCCGGGACAACGTAGGGAAAAACTGTTTTTT
TRBJ1-1	many	TRBD1	TRBV10-3	CAISEPRQGGVAFF	TGTGCCATCAGTGAACCCCGACAGGGAGGAGTGGCTTTCTTT
TRBJ1-2	NA	NA	TRBV10-3	CAIRTGGRVYYGYTF	TGTGCCATCAGGACAGGTGGCAGGGTGTACTATGGCTACACCTTC
TRBJ2-7	many	NA	TRBV7-8	CASSLGTSAYEQYF	TGTGCCAGCAGCTTGGGGACTTCTGCCTACGAGCAGTACTTC
TRBJ1-2	many	NA	TRBV6-2/TRBV6-3	CASSYSPNYGYTF	TGTGCCAGCAGTTACTCCCCGAACTATGGCTACACCTTC
TRBJ1-6	NA	TRBD1	TRBV10-3	CAMTGGASSPLHF	TGTGCCATGACAGGGGGCGCGAGTTCACCCCTCCACTTT
TRBJ2-2	many	NA	TRBV2	CASKVRTSSTTGELFF	TGTGCCAGCAAGGTTCGGACATCGAGTACCACCGGGGAGCTGTTTTTT
TRBJ2-7	NA	NA	TRBV25-1	CASSEWTGPTYEQYF	TGTGCCAGCAGTGAATGGACGGGGCCTACCTACGAGCAGTACTTC
TRBJ1-2	many	NA	TRBV7-2	CASQGPNYGYTF	TGTGCCAGCCAGGGCCCTAACTATGGCTACACCTTC
TRBJ2-5	NA	NA	TRBV9	CASSVGLTINEETQYF	TGTGCCAGCAGCGTAGGTCTTACAATCAACGAAGAGACCCAGTACTTC
TRBJ1-5	NA	TRBD1	TRBV12-3/TRBV12-4	CASSLSTGVVGPQHF	TGTGCCAGCAGTTTGTCCACAGGGGTGGTTGGGCCCCAGCATTTT
TRBJ1-4	NA	NA	TRBV2	CASGPFGAGKLFF	TGTGCCAGCGGCCCTTTCGGGGCGGGAAAACTGTTTTTT
TRBJ2-6	NA	NA	TRBV15	CATSRDAGQANVLTF	TGTGCCACCAGCAGAGATGCAGGACAGGCCAACGTCCTGACTTTC
TRBJ1-5	NA	NA	TRBV4-3	CASRRDVDQPQHF	TGCGCCAGCAGGCGAGATGTGGACCAGCCCCAGCATTTT
TRBJ1-2	NA	NA	TRBV19	CASSKERGYGYTF	TGTGCCAGTAGTAAAGAGAGAGGGTATGGCTACACCTTC
TRBJ2-7	NA	NA	TRBV25-1	CASVTENYEQYF	TGTGCCAGCGTAACAGAGAACTACGAGCAGTACTTC
TRBJ1-2	many	NA	TRBV20-1	CSARQPYTF	TGCAGTGCTAGACAGCCCTACACCTTC
TRBJ1-6	NA	NA	TRBV15	CATSSPAVHSPLHF	TGTGCCACCAGCAGCCCGGCAGTCCATTCACCCCTCCACTTT
TRBJ1-2	NA	TRBD1	TRBV6-2/TRBV6-3	CASSYTGDGYTF	TGTGCCAGCAGTTATACAGGGGATGGCTACACCTTC
TRBJ1-5	NA	NA	TRBV2	CASSQAEGQPQHF	TGTGCCAGCAGCCAAGCGGAGGGGCAGCCCCAGCATTTT
TRBJ2-6	many	TRBD2	TRBV19	CATTREGSGANVLTF	TGTGCCACCACGAGGGAGGGCTCTGGGGCCAACGTCCTGACTTTC
TRBJ1-3	NA	NA	TRBV5-1	CASSPGDMGNTIYF	TGTGCCAGCAGCCCCGGGGACATGGGAAACACCATATATTTT
TRBJ2-2	NA	NA	TRBV4-1	CASRFQDNTGELFF	TGCGCCAGCAGATTCCAGGACAACACCGGGGAGCTGTTTTTT
TRBJ2-1	NA	TRBD1	TRBV15	CATSMTGSYEQFF	TGTGCCACCAGCATGACAGGGAGCTATGAGCAGTTCTTC
TRBJ2-1	NA	NA	TRBV10-3	CAVARGGSQFF	TGTGCCGTAGCCAGGGGAGGTTCGCAGTTCTTC
TRBJ2-7	many	NA	TRBV9	CASSPRNNRGNEQYF	TGTGCCAGCAGCCCGAGGAATAATAGAGGGAACGAGCAGTACTTC
TRBJ2-5	few	TRBD2	TRBV4-3	CASSVSGGPADQETQYF	TGCGCCAGCAGCGTTAGCGGGGGACCGGCAGACCAAGAGACCCAGTACTTC
TRBJ1-2	few	NA	TRBV12-3/TRBV12-4	CASSLGGSVYGYTF	TGTGCCAGCAGTTTAGGAGGGTCTGTCTATGGCTACACCTTC
TRBJ1-5	NA	NA	TRBV12-3/TRBV12-4	CASSLLGRVNQPQHF	TGTGCCAGCAGTTTGTTGGGAAGGGTGAATCAGCCCCAGCATTTT
TRBJ2-7	many	TRBD2	TRBV29-1	CSVRMTSGSYEQYF	TGCAGCGTTAGGATGACTAGCGGGTCCTACGAGCAGTACTTC